This T cell receptor beta chain was documented in a study of CD8+CD57+ T cells in acquired aplastic anemia. Findings and caveats of the study: With respect to CD8+ Simpson's diversity, patients and controls did not differ significantly.

Germline trimming cut 5 bases from V and 4 bases from J; bases unmatched to any gene: 7. This CDR3 has 13 residues. Germline CDR1 and CDR2: DFQATT and SNEGSKA (reference sequence). In the case of this clonotype: Antigen specificity is unknown.

The use of genomic DNA as template underpinned the TCR beta VDJ and CDR3 profiling. MiXCR, run by TCRdb on the reads, gives a single entry per CDR3 protein. The sample lists 300,000 or so distinct CDR3 sequences; around 60% were seen once. V usage is TRBV20-1 and J usage is TRBJ2-7, with 8 bases identical to TRBD1. The source of this sequence is a human donor with severe aplastic anemia or a healthy control (not recorded which). Source material: sorted CD4+, CD8+, or CD8+CD57+ T cells (not recorded which) from PBMCs. CDR3 bases: TGCAGTGCTCTGACAGGGGAGAGTTACGAGCAGTACTTC. Translating it yields CSALTGESYEQYF.